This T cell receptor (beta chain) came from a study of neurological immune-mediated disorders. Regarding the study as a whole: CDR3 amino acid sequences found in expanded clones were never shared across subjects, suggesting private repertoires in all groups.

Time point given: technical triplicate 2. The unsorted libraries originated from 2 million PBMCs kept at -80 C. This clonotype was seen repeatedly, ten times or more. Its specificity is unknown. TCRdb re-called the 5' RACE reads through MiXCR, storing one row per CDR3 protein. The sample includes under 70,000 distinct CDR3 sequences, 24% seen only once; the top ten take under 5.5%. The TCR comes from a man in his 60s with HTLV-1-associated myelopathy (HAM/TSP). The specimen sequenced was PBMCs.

CDR3 sequence: CASRLTGMEGYTF. The CDR3 DNA sequence: TGTGCCAGCAGACTTACAGGGATGGAAGGCTACACCTTC. This chain connects TRBV5-6 to TRBJ1-2, with D tentatively TRBD1 (6 bases). The length of the CDR3 is 13 residues. Trimming stripped 5 bases from V and 8 bases from J, with 16 bases between. Germline CDR1 is SGHDT and CDR2 is YYEEEE.